Following are 19 T cell receptor beta chains from one sample sequenced in a study of T cells in Graves' hyperthyroidism and ophthalmopathy (dated by TCRdb to about 2019). Preparation of the library involved multiplex PCR. This sample was sequenced with an Illumina HiSeq 2000. The TCR beta CDR3 regions were amplified from the RNA transcripts. For the first round of RT-PCR on the TCR CDR3, the HTBI primer set was used together with the Qiagen OneStep RT-PCR kit. TCRdb reanalyzed the raw reads on its own, using fastp at Q25 for trimming and MiXCR for clone calling, and kept in-frame beta chains. Merged by CDR3 protein, the rows form single entries marked with the most common genes and DNA. The sample data list approximately 370,000 distinct CDR3 sequences, and 14% to 15% of these were observed just once. The ten top clones hold about 31% of the sample. Sequenced: blood. Receptor source: a woman aged 25 to 45 with Graves' hyperthyroidism.

The J gene is TRBJ2-5, the V gene TRBV4-1, with 12 bases identical to TRBD1. Germline V lookup: CDR1 MGHRA, CDR2 YSYEKL. Germline trimming cut 1 base from V and 3 bases from J; bases unmatched to any gene: 9. This CDR3 region has 18 residues. CDR3: CASSQVYRDRGQEETQYF. Here the CDR3 DNA reads TGCGCCAGCAGCCAAGTGTACCGGGACAGGGGGCAAGAAGAGACCCAGTACTTC.

This clonotype was seen a few times. Sequence at one end of the junction differs from germline and may be a read error. Written as DNA, the CDR3 is TGTGCTAGCAGCTTGACAGGGGTTGTTACGGATACGCAGTATTTT. This gives the protein CASSLTGVVTDTQYF. The chain uses TRBV7-7 and TRBJ2-3; 8 bases align to TRBD1. The CDR3 consists of 15 residues. Germline V gives CDR1 SSHAT, CDR2 FNYEAQ (reference sequence).

This clonotype was observed a few times. The genes are TRBV12-3 or TRBV12-4 and TRBJ2-2, with TRBD2 identical over 7 bases. There are 15 residues in the CDR3. The V segment lost 4 bases and the J segment 6 bases; nucleotides outside the gene matches: 8. This chain's CDR3 is CASSSGGSFAGELFF. In DNA, the CDR3 is TGTGCCAGCAGTTCTGGCGGGAGTTTTGCCGGGGAGCTGTTTTTT.

This chain connects TRBV19 to TRBJ2-7, with a weak D call TRBD2 (5 bases). Germline CDR1 and CDR2: LNHDA and SQIVND (reference sequence). This CDR3 comprises 15 residues. Trimming removed 7 bases at V and 6 bases at J, with 22 bases between. The CDR3 protein is CASIDGSGGATEQYF. CDR3 sequence (DNA): TGTGCCAGTATTGACGGAAGCGGAGGCGCAACCGAGCAGTACTTC.

This clonotype was counted ten times or more. The gene calls are TRBV9 and TRBJ1-2; 7 bases fit TRBD1. This CDR3 region has 17 residues. The germline V gene encodes CDR1 SGDLS and CDR2 YYNGEE. Losses at the gene ends were 3 bases for V and 4 bases for J; bases not matched to a gene: 15. CDR3 DNA sequence: TGTGCCAGCAGCGCGGGAGGTATACGACAGGGATCCTATGGCTACACCTTC. As protein: CASSAGGIRQGSYGYTF.

This clonotype was recorded many times. V and J are TRBV2 and TRBJ1-1; D ambiguous. The CDR3 sequence is 13 residues long. The germline V and J ends were trimmed by 2 bases and 4 bases, with 8 bases remaining between them. Germline-derived CDR1 and CDR2 are SNHLY and FYNNEI. This chain's CDR3 is CASSEQVSTEAFF. CDR3 bases: TGTGCCAGCAGTGAACAGGTCAGCACTGAAGCTTTCTTT.

This chain joins TRBV29-1 and TRBJ2-1; D unclear. The V and J ends lost 0 bases and 15 bases respectively, with 12 bases between them. From germline, CDR1 is SQVTM and CDR2 ANQGSEA. The CDR3 extends over 11 amino acids. The CDR3 reads CSVEDLLRRFF. The CDR3 DNA reads as TGCAGCGTTGAAGATCTACTACGGCGGTTCTTC.

The chain carries TRBV18 and TRBJ1-5; no clear D. V was clipped by 2 bases and J by 0 bases, with 14 bases between them. This CDR3 contains 17 residues. CDR1 and CDR2 (germline): KGHSH, LQKENI. CDR3 in amino acids: CASSPSWGADSNQPQHF. The CDR3 coding sequence is TGTGCCAGCTCACCAAGTTGGGGAGCGGATAGCAATCAGCCCCAGCATTTT.

CDR3 residues: CASSIAGVQGPFAKTQYF. CDR3 sequence (DNA): TGTGCCAGTAGTATAGCGGGTGTGCAGGGTCCCTTCGCTAAGACCCAGTACTTC. The V gene is TRBV19, the J gene TRBJ2-5; a weak D match, TRBD1 (5 bases). The CDR3 has 18 amino acids. V dropped 1 base and J dropped 6 bases, with 24 bases sitting between them. Per germline, CDR1 LNHDA and CDR2 SQIVND (reference sequence).

The chain employs TRBV2 and TRBJ2-3, with 7 bases identical to TRBD2. The CDR3 has 14 residues. V gave up 2 bases and J gave up 5 bases; unmatched junction bases: 4. Germline V gene lookup returns CDR1 SNHLY and CDR2 FYNNEI. For the CDR3, the DNA is TGTGCCAGCAGTGAATATTGGGAGGGAGATACGCAGTATTTT. Amino acid sequence: CASSEYWEGDTQYF. The entire variable domain, with the rest obtained from reference TRBV2 and TRBJ2-3, is as follows: EPEVTQTPSHQVTQMGQEVILRCVPISNHLYFYWYRQILGQKVEFLVSFYNNEISEKSEIFDDQFSVERPDGSNFTLKIRSTKLEDSAMYFCASSEYWEGDTQYFGPGTRLTVL.

Points on this clonotype: A single base separates this from a much larger clone, so it may be a read error. The rearrangement uses TRBV12-3 or TRBV12-4 and TRBJ1-1; a possible D gene is TRBD1 (6 bases). The CDR3 extends over 14 amino acids. The V end lost 4 bases, the J end lost 2 bases, and 11 bases lay between the germline ends. CDR3 in DNA: TGTGCCAGCAGTTCCGGACAGATTAACACTGAAGCTTTCTTT. Translated, it gives CASSSGQINTEAFF.

This clonotype was picked up a small number of times. The V gene is TRBV20-1, the J gene TRBJ2-7, with 14 positions matching TRBD2. V trimming: 3 bases; J trimming: 4 bases; junction bases outside the gene matches: 2. This CDR3 has 14 amino acids. Germline V CDR1 and CDR2: DFQATT, SNEGSKA (reference sequence). The CDR3 DNA reads TGCAGTGCTAGTCGGACTAGCGGGAGGTACGAGCAGTACTTC. Protein sequence: CSASRTSGRYEQYF.

This chain uses TRBV7-9 with TRBJ2-7; 11 nucleotides line up with TRBD2. The length of the CDR3 is 17 residues. With 5 bases clipped from V and 2 bases from J, the junction kept 11 bases outside the gene matches. The germline gives CDR1 SEHNR, CDR2 FQNEAQ (reference sequence). CDR3 bases: TGTGCCAGCAGCGCGTACACCCTAGCGGGAGGAACCTACGAGCAGTACTTC. Protein product: CASSAYTLAGGTYEQYF. Looking up the rest from reference TRBV7-9 and TRBJ2-7 gives the full variable domain: DTGVSQNPRHKITKRGQNVTFRCDPISEHNRLYWYRQTLGQGPEFLTYFQNEAQLEKSRLLSDRFSAERPKGSFSTLEIQRTEQGDSAMYLCASSAYTLAGGTYEQYFGPGTRLTVT.

This clonotype has more than one count but fewer than ten. The chain is built from TRBV19 and TRBJ2-1; 10 nucleotides line up with TRBD2. With 7 bases clipped from V and 6 bases from J, the junction kept 9 bases outside the gene matches. CDR1 LNHDA and CDR2 SQIVND come from the germline V gene (reference sequence). This CDR3 region has 15 residues. The CDR3 coding sequence is TGTGCCAGTAAGGGGACTAGCGCCTTTCGCAATGAGCAGTTCTTC. This encodes CASKGTSAFRNEQFF.

This clonotype was seen repeatedly, ten times or more. The chain joins TRBV5-5 to TRBJ2-7; D ambiguous. Trimming removed 0 bases at V and 2 bases at J, with 12 bases between. The CDR3 length is 15 residues. The germline V gene encodes CDR1 SGHKS and CDR2 YYEKEE (reference sequence). CDR3 amino acids: CASSLGLGPTYEQYF. The CDR3 coding sequence is TGTGCCAGCAGCTTGGGGCTAGGACCTACCTACGAGCAGTACTTC. Full variable domain (outside the CDR3, taken from reference TRBV5-5 and TRBJ2-7): DAGVTQSPTHLIKTRGQQVTLRCSPISGHKSVSWYQQVLGQGPQFIFQYYEKEERGRGNFPDRFSARQFPNYSSELNVNALLLGDSALYLCASSLGLGPTYEQYFGPGTRLTVT.

This clonotype has a count of ten or more. The chain recombines TRBV5-1 with TRBJ2-5; 7 bases agree with TRBD2. The CDR3 contains 14 residues. Germline-derived CDR1 and CDR2 are SGHRS and YFSETQ. V shed 3 bases, J shed 1 base, and the junction held 3 bases outside the gene matches. The CDR3, as DNA: TGCGCCAGCAGCTCCACTAGCGCCCAAGAGACCCAGTACTTC. This sequence encodes CASSSTSAQETQYF.

This clonotype has ten or more counts. CDR3 loop: CASSTRTAYPYEQYF. DNA for the CDR3: TGTGCCAGCTCTACTCGGACCGCCTACCCCTACGAGCAGTACTTC. The chain carries TRBV28 and TRBJ2-7; no clear D. Germline V gene data show CDR1 as MDHEN and CDR2 as SYDVKM. Trimming cost V 8 bases and J 2 bases, with 19 bases left between them. The CDR3 runs 15 residues.

This clonotype was counted many times. The rearrangement joins TRBV28 to TRBJ2-1; 7 bases fit TRBD2. The CDR3 loop spans 12 amino acids. Germline-derived CDR1 and CDR2 are MDHEN and SYDVKM. Trimming at V came to 10 bases and at J to 9 bases, leaving 9 bases not matched to a gene. In DNA form, the CDR3 reads TGTGCCACCAGCGGGGCCCGGATTGAGCAGTTCTTC. Its translation: CATSGARIEQFF.

This rearrangement joins TRBV25-1 to TRBJ2-7, with 8 bases that match TRBD2. The germline V gene has CDR1 MGHDK and CDR2 SYGVNS. The CDR3 contains 12 residues. V shed 10 bases and J 2 bases; nucleotides not matched to a gene: 4. The CDR3 DNA reads as TGTGCCACCGGGGGGGGGGCCTACGAGCAGTACTTC. Encoded protein: CATGGGAYEQYF.